This TCR beta chain was identified during a study of identical twins. Whole-study results and caveats: Twin pairs' shared out-of-frame alpha sequences were enriched in low generation probability. Fewer insertions marked abundant cord blood beta clonotypes; young adult naive trended weakly, memory not at all. In drawing conclusions, the study used cross-sectional statistical analysis and did not follow the same donors.

This clonotype was seen only a few times. Its matching antigen is unknown. The CDR3 totals 15 residues. The V gene lost 8 bases and the J gene lost 0 bases, with 14 bases spanning the gap. Germline CDR1 MGHDK, CDR2 SYGVNS. TCRdb passed the 5' RACE reads through MiXCR, listing each CDR3 protein once. The data show fewer than 350,000 distinct CDR3 sequences, about 8.3% seen once. This sample also belongs to another study, concerning yellow fever vaccine responses in identical twins.

The sequencing input was memory (CD45RO+) T cells sorted from blood. This TCR was sampled from a woman in her late teens or twenties in good health. The chain carries TRBV25-1 and TRBJ2-4; D is perhaps TRBD1 (6 bases). CDR3 nucleotide sequence: TGTGCCAGCGGAACAACAGGGAAAGCCAAAAACATTCAGTACTTC. As protein: CASGTTGKAKNIQYF.